Presented here are 8 T cell receptor beta chains from one specimen sequenced in a study of Graves' ophthalmopathy and Graves' hyperthyroidism. The study amplified TCR beta CDR3 regions using RNA transcripts. HTBI primers were employed in first-round RT-PCR, then a second-round multiplex PCR followed. A single record per CDR3 protein comes from TCRdb applying MiXCR to the multiplex PCR reads. The sample yields approximately 700,000 distinct CDR3 sequences, roughly 40% seen once. Sequenced: peripheral blood. These receptors all come from an adult man with Graves' ophthalmopathy.

To note about this clonotype: A single base separates this from a much larger clone, so it may be a read error. This chain connects TRBV11-2 to TRBJ1-1; no firm D call. The CDR3 has 13 residues. V was trimmed by 0 bases and J by 5 bases, leaving 7 bases between them. Germline lookup yields CDR1 SGHAT and CDR2 FQNNGV. CDR3 residues: CASSLEVGTEAFF. DNA of the CDR3: TGTGCCAGCAGCTTAGAGGTGGGGACTGAAGCTTTCTTT.

This chain uses TRBV7-6 with TRBJ1-5, with TRBD1 matching over 8 bases. This CDR3 has 14 residues. Germline V lookup: CDR1 SGHVS, CDR2 FNYEAQ. The V gene end was trimmed by 5 bases and the J gene end by 6 bases; junction bases not matched to a gene: 6. The CDR3 sequence: CASSVGQGSQPQHF. The CDR3 region has the DNA TGTGCCAGCAGCGTTGGACAGGGATCTCAGCCCCAGCATTTT.

About this clonotype itself: One end of the junction does not line up with germline, which may come from a read error. The V gene is TRBV24-1, the J gene TRBJ1-5, with TRBD1 matching 9 bases. The CDR3 is made up of 17 amino acids. Germline V gene lookup returns CDR1 KGHDR and CDR2 SFDVKD. CDR3 protein: CASSLSLGTGLNQPQHF. In nucleotides, the CDR3 is TGTGCCAGCAGTTTATCTTTAGGGACAGGGCTCAATCAGCCCCAGCATTTT.

The genes are TRBV20-1 and TRBJ1-2; possible D gene TRBD1, 6 bases. Germline CDR1 reads DFQATT; CDR2 reads SNEGSKA (reference sequence). This CDR3 region has 12 residues. V was cut by 3 bases and J by 6 bases, with 11 bases left in between. CDR3 protein: CSASRNRDGYTF. CDR3 sequence (DNA): TGCAGTGCTAGTAGAAACAGGGATGGCTACACCTTC.

The V call is TRBV20-1, the J call TRBJ2-7, with 9 bases lining up with TRBD2. Germline loops: CDR1 DFQATT, CDR2 SNEGSKA (reference sequence). The CDR3 has 16 amino acids. V lost 3 bases and J lost 2; bases outside the gene matches: 11. This CDR3 reads CSASPGGSGGTYEQYF. The CDR3 DNA follows: TGCAGTGCTAGCCCGGGCGGCAGCGGGGGGACCTACGAGCAGTACTTC.

This clonotype was picked up many times. The CDR3 sequence is CASSSVASYEQYF. CDR3 DNA sequence: TGTGCCAGCAGCTCCGTCGCATCCTACGAGCAGTACTTC. The chain uses TRBV7-2 and TRBJ2-7; D ambiguous. Trimming stripped 4 bases from V and 1 base from J, with 8 bases between. This CDR3 has 13 amino acids. Germline CDR1 SGHTA, CDR2 FQGNSA.

Ten or more counts support this clonotype. The chain carries TRBV5-1 and TRBJ2-7; a weak D match, TRBD1 (5 bases). The V and J ends lost 1 base and 7 bases respectively, with 15 bases between them. The V gene's germline CDR1 is SGHRS and CDR2 YFSETQ. The CDR3 spans 14 residues. CDR3 in DNA: TGCGCCAGCAGCTTGACGACAGCCGGTGGAGAGCAGTACTTC. This translates into CASSLTTAGGEQYF.

J is TRBJ1-5 and V is TRBV28; a possible D gene is TRBD1 (5 bases). There are 15 residues in the CDR3. V was shortened by 6 bases and J by 4 bases, with 16 bases between the two germline ends. Germline-derived CDR1 and CDR2 are MDHEN and SYDVKM. CDR3: CASSPGTATNQPQHF. The CDR3 region has the DNA TGTGCCAGCAGCCCCGGGACGGCGACGAATCAGCCCCAGCATTTT.